This T cell receptor beta chain was retrieved from a study of blood T cell repertoires in COVID-19. The CDR3 totals 13 residues. From germline, CDR1 is SGHAT and CDR2 FQNNGV. V gave up 5 bases and J gave up 5 bases; unmatched junction bases: 5. Libraries were prepared by immunoSEQ multiplex PCR; TCRdb keeps only in-frame clonotypes and omits some of them. This sample has about 310,000 clones, with 85% to 90% found just once. This clone turned up a few times. The gene calls are TRBV11-2 and TRBJ1-1; 7 nucleotides align to TRBD1. This sequence originates from a man between 70 and 80 years old with acute or convalescent COVID-19. Sequenced: peripheral blood. CDR3 sequence: CASSQTGMTEAFF. Written as DNA, the CDR3 is TGTGCCAGCAGCCAGACAGGGATGACTGAAGCTTTCTTT.